This T cell receptor beta chain was obtained from a study of blood T cell repertoires in COVID-19. Overall study: Material from acute and convalescent COVID-19 was sourced from the United States, Italy and Spain. The analysed material was cDNA or gDNA that came from T cells, B-cell-depleted T cells, or PBMCs.

Source study methods: Amplification with reference gene primers provided the estimates of nucleated cell counts. TCRdb's copy holds only in-frame clones and misses some; the assay was immunoSEQ multiplex PCR. That table is the source of V, J and clone size, and D and trimming were worked out from the DNA. Seen here are about 65,000 clones, roughly four fifths observed once, and the top ten hold roughly 39%. The V and J ends lost 2 bases and 2 bases, in that order; junction bases with no gene match: 2. Germline V lookup: CDR1 LNHDA, CDR2 SQIVND (reference sequence). The CDR3 is 14 amino acids. Material: peripheral blood. This rearrangement joins TRBV19 to TRBJ1-1; 7 bases match TRBD1. The TCR was taken from a human donor in a cohort sampled during active COVID-19. The DNA of the CDR3 is TGTGCCAGTAGTATATGGGACAGAAACACTGAAGCTTTCTTT. Amino acid sequence: CASSIWDRNTEAFF.